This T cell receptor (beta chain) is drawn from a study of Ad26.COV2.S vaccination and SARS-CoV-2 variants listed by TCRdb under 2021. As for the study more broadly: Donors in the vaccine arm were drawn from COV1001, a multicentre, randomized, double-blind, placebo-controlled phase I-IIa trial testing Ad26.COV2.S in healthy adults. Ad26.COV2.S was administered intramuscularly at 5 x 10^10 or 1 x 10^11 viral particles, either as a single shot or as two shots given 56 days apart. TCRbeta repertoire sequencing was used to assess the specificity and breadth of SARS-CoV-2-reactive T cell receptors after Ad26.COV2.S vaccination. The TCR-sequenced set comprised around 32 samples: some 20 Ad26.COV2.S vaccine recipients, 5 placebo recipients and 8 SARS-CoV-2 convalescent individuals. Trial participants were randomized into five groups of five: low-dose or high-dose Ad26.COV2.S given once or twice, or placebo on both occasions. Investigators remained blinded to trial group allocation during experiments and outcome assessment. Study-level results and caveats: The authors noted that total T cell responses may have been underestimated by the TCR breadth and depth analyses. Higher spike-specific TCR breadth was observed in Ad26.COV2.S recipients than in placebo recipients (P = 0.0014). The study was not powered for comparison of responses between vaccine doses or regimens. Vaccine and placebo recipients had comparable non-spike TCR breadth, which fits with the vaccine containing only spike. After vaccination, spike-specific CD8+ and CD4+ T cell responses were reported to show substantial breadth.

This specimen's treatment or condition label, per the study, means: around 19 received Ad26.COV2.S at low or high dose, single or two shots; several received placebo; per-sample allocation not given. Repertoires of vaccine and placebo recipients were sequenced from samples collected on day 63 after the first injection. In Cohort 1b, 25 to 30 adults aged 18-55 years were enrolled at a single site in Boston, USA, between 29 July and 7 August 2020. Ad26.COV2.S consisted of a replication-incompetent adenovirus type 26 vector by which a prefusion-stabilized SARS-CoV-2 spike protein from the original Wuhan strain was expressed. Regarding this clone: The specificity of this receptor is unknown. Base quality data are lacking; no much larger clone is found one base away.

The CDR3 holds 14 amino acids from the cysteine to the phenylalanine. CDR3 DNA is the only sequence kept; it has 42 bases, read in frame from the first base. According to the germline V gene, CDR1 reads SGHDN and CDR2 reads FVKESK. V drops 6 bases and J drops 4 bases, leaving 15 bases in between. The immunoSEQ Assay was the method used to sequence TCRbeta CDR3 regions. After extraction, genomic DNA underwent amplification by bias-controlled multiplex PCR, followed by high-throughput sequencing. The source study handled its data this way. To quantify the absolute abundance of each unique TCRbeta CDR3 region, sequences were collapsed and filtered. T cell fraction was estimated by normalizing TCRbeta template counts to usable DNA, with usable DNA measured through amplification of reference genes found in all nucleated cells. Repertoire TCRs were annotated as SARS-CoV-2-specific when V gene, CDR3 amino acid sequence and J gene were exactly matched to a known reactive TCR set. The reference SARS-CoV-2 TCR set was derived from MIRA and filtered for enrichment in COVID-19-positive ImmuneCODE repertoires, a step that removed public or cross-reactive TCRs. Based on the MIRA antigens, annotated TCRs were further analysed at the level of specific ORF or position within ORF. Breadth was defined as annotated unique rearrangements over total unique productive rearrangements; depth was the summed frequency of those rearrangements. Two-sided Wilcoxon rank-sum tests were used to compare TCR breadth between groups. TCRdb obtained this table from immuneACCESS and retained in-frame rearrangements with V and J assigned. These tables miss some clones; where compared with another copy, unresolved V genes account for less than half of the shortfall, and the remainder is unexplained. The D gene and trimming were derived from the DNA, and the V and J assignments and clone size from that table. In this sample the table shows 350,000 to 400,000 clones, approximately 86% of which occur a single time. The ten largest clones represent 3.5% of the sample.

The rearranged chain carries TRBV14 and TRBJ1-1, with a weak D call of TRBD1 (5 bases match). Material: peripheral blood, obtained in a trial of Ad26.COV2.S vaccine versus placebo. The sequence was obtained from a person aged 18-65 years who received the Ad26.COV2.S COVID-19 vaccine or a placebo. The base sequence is TGTGCCAGCAGTCCAAGGTCCGGGGGCACTGAAGCTTTCTTT. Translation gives CASSPRSGGTEAFF.